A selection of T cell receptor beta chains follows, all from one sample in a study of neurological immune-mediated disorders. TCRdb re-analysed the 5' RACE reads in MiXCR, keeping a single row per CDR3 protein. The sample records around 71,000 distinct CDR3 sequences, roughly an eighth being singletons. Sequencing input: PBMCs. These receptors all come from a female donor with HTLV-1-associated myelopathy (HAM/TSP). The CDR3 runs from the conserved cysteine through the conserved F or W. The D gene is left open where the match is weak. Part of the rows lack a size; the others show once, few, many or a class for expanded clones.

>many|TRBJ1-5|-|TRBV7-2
CASSLTAGGNQPQHF
TGTGCCAGCAGCTTAACCGCAGGGGGCAATCAGCCCCAGCATTTT
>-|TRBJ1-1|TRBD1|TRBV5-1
CASSLARPEQGRSEAFF
TGCGCCAGCAGCTTGGCCCGACCAGAACAGGGGAGAAGTGAAGCTTTCTTT
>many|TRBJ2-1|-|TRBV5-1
CASSSIPNNEQFF
TGCGCCAGCAGCAGCATTCCGAACAATGAGCAGTTCTTC
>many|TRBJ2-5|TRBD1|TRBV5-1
CASTAGGSETQYF
TGCGCCAGCACCGCAGGGGGCTCGGAGACCCAGTACTTC
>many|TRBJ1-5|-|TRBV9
CASSFGTASNQPQHF
TGTGCCAGCAGCTTCGGGACCGCTAGCAATCAGCCCCAGCATTTT
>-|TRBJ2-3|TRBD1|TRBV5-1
CASSSGQGGVTDTQYF
TGCGCCAGCAGCTCCGGACAGGGAGGTGTAACAGATACGCAGTATTTT
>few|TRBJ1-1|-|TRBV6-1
CASSEVNRGRNTEAFF
TGTGCCAGCAGTGAAGTTAACCGGGGGAGGAACACTGAAGCTTTCTTT
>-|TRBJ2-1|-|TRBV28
CASTLGGPHEQFF
TGTGCCAGCACCTTAGGCGGCCCCCACGAGCAGTTCTTC
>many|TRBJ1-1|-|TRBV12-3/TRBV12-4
CASSYLGANTEAFF
TGTGCCAGCAGTTATTTGGGGGCGAACACTGAAGCTTTCTTT
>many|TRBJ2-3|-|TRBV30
CAWSVGTPSTDTQYF
TGTGCCTGGAGTGTAGGGACACCGAGCACAGATACGCAGTATTTT
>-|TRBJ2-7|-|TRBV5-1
CASSETADRSGPYEQYF
TGCGCCAGCAGCGAAACCGCAGACAGGTCTGGCCCCTACGAGCAGTACTTC
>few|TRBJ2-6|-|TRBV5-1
CASHRRLNSGANVLTF
TGCGCCAGCCACAGGAGACTGAACTCTGGGGCCAACGTCCTGACTTTC
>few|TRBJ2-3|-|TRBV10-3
CAISESMAGTTDTQYF
TGTGCCATCAGTGAGTCGATGGCGGGGACCACAGATACGCAGTATTTT
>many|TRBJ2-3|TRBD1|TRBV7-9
CASSPLGGGTDTQYF
TGTGCCAGCAGCCCTTTAGGGGGCGGTACAGATACGCAGTATTTT
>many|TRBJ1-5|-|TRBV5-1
CASSPDGTGNQPQHF
TGCGCCAGCAGCCCCGACGGGACCGGTAATCAGCCCCAGCATTTT
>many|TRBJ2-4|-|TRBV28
CASSLRDTGVGAKNIQYF
TGTGCCAGCAGTTTGAGGGACACCGGGGTGGGAGCCAAAAACATTCAGTACTTC
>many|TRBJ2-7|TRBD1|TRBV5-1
CASSTGQGPYEQYF
TGCGCCAGCAGCACCGGACAGGGCCCCTACGAGCAGTACTTC
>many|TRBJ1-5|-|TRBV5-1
CASSLTEGQPQHF
TGCGCCAGCAGCTTAACAGAGGGGCAGCCCCAGCATTTT
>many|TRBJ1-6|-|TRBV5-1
CASSLGGRKGNSPLHF
TGCGCCAGCAGCTTGGGGGGGCGAAAAGGCAATTCACCCCTCCACTTT
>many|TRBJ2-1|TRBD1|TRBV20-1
CSARDGGQGTNEQFF
TGCAGTGCTAGAGATGGGGGACAGGGTACCAATGAGCAGTTCTTC
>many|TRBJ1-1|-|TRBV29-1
CSVLGQPNTEAFF
TGCAGCGTTTTAGGACAGCCGAACACTGAAGCTTTCTTT
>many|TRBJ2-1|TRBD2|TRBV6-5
CASSILAGSYNEQFF
TGTGCCAGCAGCATACTAGCGGGCTCCTACAATGAGCAGTTCTTC
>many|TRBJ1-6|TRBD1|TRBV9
CASSVEDRVMSYNSPLHF
TGTGCCAGCAGCGTAGAGGACAGGGTGATGTCCTATAATTCACCCCTCCACTTT
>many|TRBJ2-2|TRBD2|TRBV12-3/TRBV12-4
CATVAGDTGELFF
TGTGCCACCGTGGCGGGGGACACCGGGGAGCTGTTTTTT
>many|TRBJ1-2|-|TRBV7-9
CASSSEWGARGYTF
TGTGCCAGCAGCTCCGAGTGGGGGGCGAGGGGCTACACCTTC
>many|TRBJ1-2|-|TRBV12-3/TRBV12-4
CASSYTGLGYTF
TGTGCCAGCAGTTATACAGGGCTCGGCTACACCTTC
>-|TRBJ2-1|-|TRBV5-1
CASSFGGDGEQFF
TGCGCCAGCAGCTTTGGCGGGGACGGTGAGCAGTTCTTC
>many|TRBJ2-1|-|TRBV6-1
CASKMWDLYNEQFF
TGTGCCAGCAAAATGTGGGACCTCTACAATGAGCAGTTCTTC
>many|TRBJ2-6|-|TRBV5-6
CASSLAGFDSGANVLTF
TGTGCCAGCAGCTTGGCGGGGTTTGACTCTGGGGCCAACGTCCTGACTTTC
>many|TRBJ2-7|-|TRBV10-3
CAIRGDRGSYEQYF
TGTGCCATCAGGGGGGACCGAGGCTCCTACGAGCAGTACTTC
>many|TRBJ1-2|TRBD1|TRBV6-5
CASSWGQSPPLYGYTF
TGTGCCAGCAGTTGGGGACAGAGTCCGCCGCTCTATGGCTACACCTTC
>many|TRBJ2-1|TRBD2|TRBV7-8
CASSLIRGAYNEQFF
TGTGCCAGCAGTCTAATCCGGGGGGCCTACAATGAGCAGTTCTTC
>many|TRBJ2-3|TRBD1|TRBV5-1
CASSLGKEGAGTQYF
TGCGCCAGCAGCTTGGGCAAAGAGGGGGCGGGTACGCAGTATTTT
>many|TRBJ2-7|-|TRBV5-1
CASSTSAGTSSSYEQYF
TGCGCCAGCAGCACCTCCGCCGGGACCTCCAGCTCCTACGAGCAGTACTTC
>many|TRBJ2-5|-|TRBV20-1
CSARGRSQETQYF
TGCAGTGCTAGGGGGAGAAGCCAAGAGACCCAGTACTTC
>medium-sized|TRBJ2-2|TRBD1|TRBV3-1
CASSRYRDRDTGELFF
TGTGCCAGCAGCCGTTACCGGGACAGGGACACCGGGGAGCTGTTTTTT
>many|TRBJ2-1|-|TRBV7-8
CASSLRTGYNEQFF
TGTGCCAGCAGCTTAAGAACCGGCTACAATGAGCAGTTCTTC
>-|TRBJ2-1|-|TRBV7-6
CASSPGTQAFYEQFF
TGTGCCAGCAGCCCCGGGACCCAGGCGTTCTATGAGCAGTTCTTC
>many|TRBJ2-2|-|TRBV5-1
CASSLAVTGELFF
TGCGCCAGCAGCTTGGCTGTCACCGGGGAGCTGTTTTTT
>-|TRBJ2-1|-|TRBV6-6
CASSYFMGGQNEQFF
TGTGCCAGCAGTTACTTCATGGGGGGGCAAAATGAGCAGTTCTTC
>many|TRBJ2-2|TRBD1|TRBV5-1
CASSVNRGDLTGELFF
TGCGCCAGCAGCGTCAACAGGGGGGACCTCACCGGGGAGCTGTTTTTT
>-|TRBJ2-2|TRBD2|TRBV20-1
CSARNSRAGGERFF
TGCAGTGCTAGAAACTCCCGAGCCGGGGGGGAGCGGTTTTTT
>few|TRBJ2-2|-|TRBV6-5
CASSPDIRDPTGELFF
TGTGCCAGCAGCCCGGACATACGGGATCCCACCGGGGAGCTGTTTTTT
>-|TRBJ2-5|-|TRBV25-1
CASSERVETQYF
TGTGCCAGCAGTGAACGGGTTGAGACCCAGTACTTC